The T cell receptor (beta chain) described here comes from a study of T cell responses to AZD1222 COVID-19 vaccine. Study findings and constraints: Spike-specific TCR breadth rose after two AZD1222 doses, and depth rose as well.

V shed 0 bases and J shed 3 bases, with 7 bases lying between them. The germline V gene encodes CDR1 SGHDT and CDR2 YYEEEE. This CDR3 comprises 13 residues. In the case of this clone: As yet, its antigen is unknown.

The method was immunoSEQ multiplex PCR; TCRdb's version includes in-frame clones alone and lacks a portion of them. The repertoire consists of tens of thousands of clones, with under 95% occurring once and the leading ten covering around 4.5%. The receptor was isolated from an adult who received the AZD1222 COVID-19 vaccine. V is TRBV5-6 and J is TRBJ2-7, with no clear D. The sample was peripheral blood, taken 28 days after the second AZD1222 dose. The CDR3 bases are TGTGCCAGCAGCTTGGATGCCAACTACGAGCAGTACTTC. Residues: CASSLDANYEQYF.